A selection of T cell receptor beta chains follows, all from one sample in a study of cytomegalovirus exposure and HLA in healthy donors. Method: immunoSEQ multiplex PCR; TCRdb's copy keeps in-frame clones and lacks some. The data hold about 150,000 clones, with about 80% observed a single time. The specimen sequenced was PBMCs. The receptors derive from a woman aged 50 to 60 in good health and CMV-seropositive. The CDR3 runs from the conserved cysteine through the conserved F or W. Fields, in order: J gene, D gene, V gene, clone size, CDR3 protein, CDR3 DNA. The D gene is left open where the match is weak. The size entry is marked missing in some rows and otherwise reads once, few, many or a size class.

J: TRBJ2-7; D: NA; V: TRBV2; size: NA; CDR3: CASSVDEQYF; DNA: TGTGCCAGCAGTGTCGACGAGCAGTACTTC
J: TRBJ2-1; D: TRBD2; V: TRBV7-3; size: NA; CDR3: CASSPVSVFRGTSGGNNEQFF; DNA: TGTGCCAGCAGTCCCGTATCTGTATTCAGGGGGACTAGCGGGGGAAACAATGAGCAGTTCTTC
J: TRBJ2-3; D: TRBD2; V: TRBV7-2; size: few; CDR3: CASSLAQSGGGSTDTQYF; DNA: TGTGCCAGCAGCTTAGCCCAATCGGGCGGGGGAAGTACAGATACGCAGTATTTT
J: TRBJ2-7; D: TRBD2; V: TRBV29-1; size: NA; CDR3: CSVKRGLAGRSYEQYF; DNA: TGCAGCGTTAAGAGGGGGCTAGCGGGACGTTCCTACGAGCAGTACTTC
J: TRBJ2-1; D: TRBD2; V: TRBV7-2; size: NA; CDR3: CASSAALSSGEQFF; DNA: TGTGCCAGCAGCGCAGCGCTATCTAGCGGAGAGCAGTTCTTC
J: TRBJ2-7; D: TRBD2; V: TRBV9; size: NA; CDR3: CASSVDSGRSYEQYF; DNA: TGTGCCAGCAGCGTAGATAGCGGGAGGTCCTACGAGCAGTACTTC
J: TRBJ2-3; D: TRBD2; V: TRBV5-6; size: NA; CDR3: CASSKGLADTDTQYF; DNA: TGTGCCAGCAGCAAGGGACTAGCGGACACAGATACGCAGTATTTT
J: TRBJ2-7; D: NA; V: TRBV6-5; size: NA; CDR3: CASSYSGGAVSYEQYF; DNA: TGTGCCAGCAGTTACTCTGGGGGGGCCGTCTCCTACGAGCAGTACTTC
J: TRBJ2-7; D: NA; V: TRBV6-5; size: NA; CDR3: CASSSNFEQYF; DNA: TGTGCCAGCAGTTCAAACTTTGAGCAGTACTTC
J: TRBJ1-2; D: TRBD1; V: TRBV27; size: NA; CDR3: CASTHRTGTRFDGYTF; DNA: TGTGCCAGCACCCACCGGACAGGGACCCGCTTCGATGGCTACACCTTC
J: TRBJ2-1; D: NA; V: TRBV7-2; size: NA; CDR3: CASSLLNEQFF; DNA: TGTGCCAGCAGCTTGTTAAATGAGCAGTTCTTC
J: TRBJ2-2; D: NA; V: TRBV6-5; size: NA; CDR3: CASSYSRGGELFF; DNA: TGTGCCAGCAGTTACTCTAGGGGCGGGGAGCTGTTTTTT
J: TRBJ1-2; D: NA; V: TRBV27; size: NA; CDR3: CASSLSGNYGYTF; DNA: TGTGCCAGCAGTTTATCCGGGAACTATGGCTACACCTTC
J: TRBJ1-6; D: NA; V: TRBV7-9; size: few; CDR3: CASSPAGAYNSPLHF; DNA: TGTGCCAGCAGCCCCGCCGGGGCCTATAATTCACCCCTCCACTTT
J: TRBJ2-4; D: NA; V: TRBV6-1; size: NA; CDR3: CASSDLGPLNIQYF; DNA: TGTGCCAGCAGTGACCTTGGGCCCTTAAACATTCAGTACTTC
J: TRBJ2-1; D: NA; V: TRBV7-7; size: NA; CDR3: CASSLDSYNEQFF; DNA: TGTGCTAGCAGCTTAGACTCGTACAATGAGCAGTTCTTC
J: TRBJ1-1; D: TRBD1; V: TRBV7-2; size: NA; CDR3: CASSLRTGDLKNTEAFF; DNA: TGTGCCAGCAGCTTACGGACAGGGGACCTAAAAAACACTGAAGCTTTCTTT
J: TRBJ1-5; D: NA; V: TRBV28; size: NA; CDR3: CASTLYSNQPQHF; DNA: TGTGCCAGCACGCTCTATAGCAATCAGCCCCAGCATTTT
J: TRBJ1-2; D: TRBD1; V: TRBV5-1; size: NA; CDR3: CASSPGQGSPPGYTF; DNA: TGCGCCAGCAGCCCAGGACAGGGGTCGCCCCCTGGCTACACCTTC
J: TRBJ1-3; D: NA; V: TRBV10-3; size: NA; CDR3: CAIRAQGQEHTIYF; DNA: TGTGCCATCAGGGCCCAGGGGCAGGAGCACACCATATATTTT
J: TRBJ2-1; D: TRBD2; V: TRBV15; size: few; CDR3: CATSAHKTSGRANEQFF; DNA: TGTGCCACCAGCGCTCACAAGACTAGCGGGAGAGCGAATGAGCAGTTCTTC
J: TRBJ2-7; D: TRBD2; V: TRBV11-3; size: NA; CDR3: CASSLEYSGIDEQYF; DNA: TGTGCCAGCAGCTTAGAGTATAGCGGGATCGACGAGCAGTACTTC
J: TRBJ2-1; D: TRBD2; V: TRBV7-2; size: NA; CDR3: CASSATSGSVPYNEQFF; DNA: TGTGCCAGCAGCGCCACTAGCGGGAGCGTCCCTTACAATGAGCAGTTCTTC
J: TRBJ2-4; D: TRBD1; V: TRBV9; size: NA; CDR3: CASSLSDRGRKNIQYF; DNA: TGTGCCAGCAGTTTGTCGGACAGGGGGCGAAAAAACATTCAGTACTTC
J: TRBJ2-2; D: NA; V: TRBV11-2; size: NA; CDR3: CASSSSRGTGELFF; DNA: TGTGCCAGCAGCTCTTCTCGGGGTACCGGGGAGCTGTTTTTT
J: TRBJ2-1; D: NA; V: TRBV28; size: NA; CDR3: CASSFLSNEQFF; DNA: TGTGCCAGCAGTTTCCTCAGCAATGAGCAGTTCTTC
J: TRBJ2-1; D: TRBD2; V: TRBV9; size: once; CDR3: CASSDSGSRHNEQFF; DNA: TGTGCCAGCAGCGATAGCGGGAGTAGGCACAATGAGCAGTTCTTC
J: TRBJ2-7; D: NA; V: TRBV12-5; size: NA; CDR3: CASGLTGFNEQYF; DNA: TGTGCTAGTGGTTTAACAGGGTTTAACGAGCAGTACTTC
J: TRBJ2-2; D: TRBD1; V: TRBV28; size: NA; CDR3: CASSLGQGSGELFF; DNA: TGTGCCAGCAGTTTAGGACAGGGGTCCGGGGAGCTGTTTTTT
J: TRBJ2-1; D: NA; V: TRBV11-2; size: NA; CDR3: CASSWAKRMDEQFF; DNA: TGTGCCAGCAGCTGGGCGAAACGGATGGATGAGCAGTTCTTC
J: TRBJ1-1; D: NA; V: TRBV4-3; size: NA; CDR3: CASSRLKDSEAFF; DNA: TGCGCCAGCAGCCGCCTCAAGGACAGTGAAGCTTTCTTT